These T cell receptor beta chains were read from a single sample in a study. The assay was immunoSEQ multiplex PCR, and TCRdb's table has in-frame clones only and misses some. The table shows 45,000 to 55,000 clones, with roughly 93% occurring only once. Sample: PBMCs. These receptors originate from a man aged 35 to 55 with rheumatoid arthritis. Both conserved end residues are part of each CDR3. D genes are given only for firm matches. Some rows mark clone size as missing; the rest say once, few, many or name a class of expanded clone.

clone size	V gene	D gene	J gene	CDR3 protein	CDR3 DNA
.	TRBV5-8	.	TRBJ1-1	CASSLTGKSEAFF	TGTGCCAGCAGCTTAACAGGGAAATCTGAAGCTTTCTTT
.	TRBV19	.	TRBJ1-4	CASSIDRGSRPKFF	TGTGCCAGTAGTATAGACCGCGGATCGCGGCCGAAGTTTTTT
.	TRBV3-1/TRBV3-2	.	TRBJ2-2	CASSQDGGSQTGELFF	TGTGCCAGCAGCCAAGACGGAGGGAGTCAGACCGGGGAGCTGTTTTTT
.	TRBV5-5	.	TRBJ2-5	CASSFKETQYF	TGTGCCAGCAGCTTCAAGGAGACCCAGTACTTC
.	TRBV19	.	TRBJ1-6	CASSIDERNSPLHF	TGTGCCAGTAGTATAGATGAGAGAAATTCACCCCTCCACTTT
.	TRBV5-6	.	TRBJ2-1	CASSRDNEQFF	TGTGCCAGCAGCCGGGACAATGAGCAGTTCTTC
.	TRBV13	TRBD1	TRBJ1-6	CASSFLQGAGSPLHF	TGTGCCAGCAGCTTTCTACAGGGGGCAGGTTCACCCCTCCACTTT
.	TRBV5-1	TRBD2	TRBJ2-2	CASSLSLAGTGELFF	TGCGCCAGCAGCTTGAGTCTAGCGGGAACCGGGGAGCTGTTTTTT
.	TRBV6-5	.	TRBJ2-1	CASSSSYTQFF	TGTGCCAGCAGTTCGTCTTATACTCAGTTCTTC
.	TRBV6-5	TRBD1	TRBJ2-7	CASSYSGTGGWEQYF	TGTGCCAGCAGTTACTCTGGGACAGGAGGCTGGGAGCAGTACTTC
.	TRBV20-1	.	TRBJ1-2	CSASNRVGGDGYTF	TGCAGTGCTAGTAACAGGGTAGGGGGGGATGGCTACACCTTC
.	TRBV4-1	TRBD1	TRBJ2-7	CASSHQTGGVDEQYF	TGCGCCAGCAGCCACCAGACAGGGGGCGTGGACGAGCAGTACTTC
.	TRBV4-2	TRBD2	TRBJ2-7	CASSQETSGRLNEQYF	TGTGCCAGCAGCCAGGAGACTAGCGGGAGGCTGAACGAGCAGTACTTC
.	TRBV7-9	TRBD2	TRBJ2-1	CASSLGGLAGLGAHNEQFF	TGTGCCAGCAGCTTAGGGGGACTAGCGGGGCTCGGGGCACACAATGAGCAGTTCTTC
.	TRBV5-1	TRBD1	TRBJ2-7	CASSPGGTGGNEQYF	TGCGCCAGCAGCCCGGGCGGGACAGGGGGTAACGAGCAGTACTTC
few	TRBV9	TRBD1	TRBJ2-7	CASSAGQGNEQYF	TGTGCCAGCAGCGCGGGACAGGGGAACGAGCAGTACTTC
.	TRBV19	.	TRBJ2-1	CASSIKGYNEQFF	TGTGCCAGTAGTATAAAGGGATACAATGAGCAGTTCTTC
.	TRBV19	TRBD1	TRBJ2-6	CASSTGQGSGANVLTF	TGTGCCAGTAGTACCGGACAGGGTTCTGGGGCCAACGTCCTGACTTTC
.	TRBV7-9	.	TRBJ1-2	CASSLVLSNYGYTF	TGTGCCAGCAGCCTGGTTTTATCTAACTATGGCTACACCTTC
.	TRBV7-6	TRBD1	TRBJ2-7	CASSLERQGRMYEQYF	TGTGCCAGCAGCTTAGAGCGACAGGGCAGGATGTACGAGCAGTACTTC
medium-sized	TRBV9	TRBD1	TRBJ2-5	CASSFGQGYQETQYF	TGTGCCAGCAGCTTCGGACAGGGGTACCAAGAGACCCAGTACTTC
.	TRBV27	.	TRBJ2-1	CASSTVMGTYNEQFF	TGTGCCAGCAGTACTGTAATGGGGACCTACAATGAGCAGTTCTTC
once	TRBV18	.	TRBJ1-1	CASSPPAGANMNTEAFF	TGTGCCAGCTCACCACCGGCAGGGGCTAACATGAACACTGAAGCTTTCTTT
.	TRBV18	TRBD1	TRBJ2-7	CASSPGQIIYEQYF	TGTGCCAGCTCACCGGGACAGATAATCTACGAGCAGTACTTC
.	TRBV6-5	.	TRBJ1-4	CASSYRGALGEKLFF	TGTGCCAGCAGTTACAGGGGGGCGCTTGGGGAAAAACTGTTTTTT
.	TRBV5-6	.	TRBJ1-5	CASSLRTRGQPQHF	TGTGCCAGCAGCTTGAGGACAAGGGGTCAGCCCCAGCATTTT
.	TRBV5-4	TRBD1	TRBJ2-7	CASSPSLDRDEQYF	TGTGCCAGCAGCCCGAGCCTTGACAGGGATGAGCAGTACTTC
.	TRBV5-1	.	TRBJ1-1	CASSLEGLNTEAFF	TGCGCCAGCAGCTTGGAAGGCCTGAACACTGAAGCTTTCTTT
once	TRBV30	TRBD1	TRBJ2-7	CAWQISTGGYEQYF	TGTGCCTGGCAAATATCTACAGGGGGCTACGAGCAGTACTTC
.	TRBV7-2	TRBD2	TRBJ2-7	CASSLSPGGSYEQYF	TGTGCCAGCAGCTTAAGCCCGGGAGGGTCCTACGAGCAGTACTTC
once	TRBV7-3	.	TRBJ2-1	CASSSRVGRRGSYNEQFF	TGTGCCAGCAGCTCTCGAGTCGGGCGGAGGGGTTCCTACAATGAGCAGTTCTTC